Listed below are T cell receptor beta chains from one sample, sequenced in a study of CXCR3-negative and CXCR3-positive naive CD8 T cells. TCRdb re-called the 5' RACE reads and shows each CDR3 protein once, DNA omitted. This sample's table reports some 150,000 distinct CDR3 sequences. Material: naive CXCR3+ CD8+ T cells from blood. Receptors were obtained from a human donor in good health. Some clones in this sample may be carry-over from other donors' samples. Both conserved end residues are part of each CDR3. The order of the fields is J gene, V gene, CDR3 protein.

J gene: TRBJ1-5
V gene: TRBV4-3
CDR3 protein: CASSQDFRQGRRGNQPQHF

J gene: TRBJ2-3
V gene: TRBV7-6
CDR3 protein: CASSLQHRGGRTDTQYF

J gene: TRBJ2-1
V gene: TRBV28
CDR3 protein: CASSFAAGSYNEQFF

J gene: TRBJ2-7
V gene: TRBV5-1
CDR3 protein: CASSSKDRAHEQYF

J gene: TRBJ1-4
V gene: TRBV29-1
CDR3 protein: CSVPGTDNEKLFF

J gene: TRBJ2-1
V gene: TRBV11-2
CDR3 protein: CASSLTYEQFF

J gene: TRBJ2-2
V gene: TRBV29-1
CDR3 protein: CSVDLNTGEPFF

J gene: TRBJ2-7
V gene: TRBV30
CDR3 protein: CAWIGLAGGGEQYF

J gene: TRBJ2-7
V gene: TRBV28
CDR3 protein: CASSWGSTYEQYF

J gene: TRBJ2-3
V gene: TRBV4-1
CDR3 protein: CASSHLPTSAGADTQYF

J gene: TRBJ2-4
V gene: TRBV28
CDR3 protein: CASSLNLAKNIQYF

J gene: TRBJ2-2
V gene: TRBV12-3/TRBV12-4
CDR3 protein: CASRRREGLTGELFF

J gene: TRBJ2-3
V gene: TRBV7-9
CDR3 protein: CASSYGADTQYF

J gene: TRBJ2-7
V gene: TRBV29-1
CDR3 protein: CSVNGGGTYEQYF

J gene: TRBJ2-7
V gene: TRBV4-3
CDR3 protein: CASSQDYPGVYEQYF

J gene: TRBJ2-1
V gene: TRBV29-1
CDR3 protein: CSVAQENLYNEQFF

J gene: TRBJ2-7
V gene: TRBV28
CDR3 protein: CASSPRLTPKEHEQYF

J gene: TRBJ2-1
V gene: TRBV30
CDR3 protein: CAWSVPGAMDNEQFF

J gene: TRBJ2-2
V gene: TRBV29-1
CDR3 protein: CSVSLPGDRTTGELFF

J gene: TRBJ1-1
V gene: TRBV12-3/TRBV12-4
CDR3 protein: CASSLGHTEAFF

J gene: TRBJ2-4
V gene: TRBV28
CDR3 protein: CASSFDRENIQYF

J gene: TRBJ2-2
V gene: TRBV6-2/TRBV6-3
CDR3 protein: CASSPGYRGELFF

J gene: TRBJ1-4
V gene: TRBV4-1
CDR3 protein: CASSQVAGPAEKLFF

J gene: TRBJ2-7
V gene: TRBV7-9
CDR3 protein: CASSLKREALDEQYF

J gene: TRBJ2-1
V gene: TRBV28
CDR3 protein: CASSLTQGGNEQFF

J gene: TRBJ2-7
V gene: TRBV9
CDR3 protein: CASSRWTSGSYEQYF

J gene: TRBJ2-7
V gene: TRBV29-1
CDR3 protein: CSVEDEGGLPWGQYF

J gene: TRBJ1-1
V gene: TRBV7-9
CDR3 protein: CASSSLEPNTEAFF

J gene: TRBJ1-2
V gene: TRBV12-3/TRBV12-4
CDR3 protein: CASHPGQDFYGYTF

J gene: TRBJ2-1
V gene: TRBV12-3/TRBV12-4
CDR3 protein: CASSFVGDEQFF

J gene: TRBJ2-2
V gene: TRBV7-9
CDR3 protein: CASSPGGESGELFF

J gene: TRBJ1-1
V gene: TRBV10-1
CDR3 protein: CASSESWGGHTEAFF

J gene: TRBJ2-7
V gene: TRBV6-5
CDR3 protein: CASSSQGARIVHEQYF

J gene: TRBJ2-7
V gene: TRBV27
CDR3 protein: CASSLFLAGDYEQYF

J gene: TRBJ1-1
V gene: TRBV14
CDR3 protein: CASSQQEVEGWDTEAFF

J gene: TRBJ1-2
V gene: TRBV6-6
CDR3 protein: CASSQPLTGHGYTF

J gene: TRBJ2-7
V gene: TRBV7-9
CDR3 protein: CASSFSGGTGTYEQYF